The clone carrying this T cell receptor beta chain was detected a few times. Its target is not known. The data are from a study of type 1 regulatory T cells. Overall study context: T-allo10 is a Tr1-enriched, alloantigen-specific CD4 T cell product made in vitro. Study-level points and caveats: Compared with non-type 1 regulatory T cells, type 1 regulatory T cells showed a more restricted TCR repertoire.

TCRdb reprocessed the reads with MiXCR, giving one entry per CDR3 protein. The top ten clones hold 8.3% of a sample with 60,000 to 75,000 distinct CDR3 sequences, about 20% of them seen once. Trimming at V came to 0 bases and at J to 4 bases, leaving 7 bases not matched to a gene. Per germline, CDR1 SGHRS and CDR2 YFSETQ. The CDR3 spans 16 residues. The chain employs TRBV5-1 and TRBJ2-5; 9 bases are shared with TRBD2. The sequencing sample was made of cultured type 1 regulatory T (Tr1) cells, either the whole culture or a sorted fraction (not recorded which). This clonotype originated in a human donor in good health. CDR3 sequence (DNA): TGCGCCAGCAGCTTGGGGGCTAGCGGGGAAGGAGAGACCCAGTACTTC. This encodes CASSLGASGEGETQYF.